The clone carrying this TCR beta chain is a singleton in its sample. The sample belongs to a study of T cell changes during pregnancy in multiple sclerosis. Per germline, CDR1 MNHNS and CDR2 SASEGT. CDR3 size: 15 residues. V dropped 6 bases and J dropped 8; count of bases not matched to a gene: 15. Sequenced by immunoSEQ multiplex PCR; TCRdb stores in-frame clones only, minus some. This table holds some 89,000 clones, 94% found once. The TCR originated in a female donor with multiple sclerosis, enrolled in a pregnancy study. The chain combines TRBV6-1 with TRBJ1-2; 7 nucleotides line up with TRBD1. This specimen consisted of peripheral blood, obtained in the third trimester of pregnancy. Here the CDR3 reads CASSAQNAGGLGYTF. As DNA, the CDR3 is TGTGCCAGCAGCGCCCAAAACGCAGGGGGGCTCGGCTACACCTTC.